This is a list of T cell receptor beta chains from one sample in a study of T cells after yellow fever vaccination. TCRdb called the 5' RACE reads again in MiXCR, with one record for every CDR3 protein. The sample holds more than 95,000 distinct CDR3 sequences; 13% to 15% are singletons and the top ten take more than 40%. The sample was CD8+ T cells sorted from PBMCs, taken 5 days after the yellow fever booster vaccination. The source is a man younger than 35 who received the YFV17D yellow fever vaccine. CDR3s leave out the opening cysteine and the closing phenylalanine or tryptophan. Fields, in order: J gene, V gene, CDR3 protein.

j_gene: TRBJ2-7; v_gene: TRBV5-5; CDR3aa: ASSWTSGGSSSYEQY
j_gene: TRBJ2-3; v_gene: TRBV24-1; CDR3aa: ATSDFASRETQY
j_gene: TRBJ2-1; v_gene: TRBV20-1; CDR3aa: SARARGGYNEQF
j_gene: TRBJ1-6; v_gene: TRBV4-1; CDR3aa: ASSQYGTENSPLH
j_gene: TRBJ2-7; v_gene: TRBV12-3/TRBV12-4; CDR3aa: ASSPPGGGGTYEQY
j_gene: TRBJ2-7; v_gene: TRBV5-5; CDR3aa: ASRGSWSYEQY
j_gene: TRBJ2-3; v_gene: TRBV10-3; CDR3aa: AISVGSTDTQY
j_gene: TRBJ2-5; v_gene: TRBV7-2; CDR3aa: ASSLAQTAVHQETQY
j_gene: TRBJ2-5; v_gene: TRBV7-8; CDR3aa: ASTSGGAWDQETQY
j_gene: TRBJ2-5; v_gene: TRBV9; CDR3aa: ASSVASGGSGETQY
j_gene: TRBJ2-3; v_gene: TRBV10-2; CDR3aa: ASSESSGGPGDTQY
j_gene: TRBJ2-5; v_gene: TRBV12-5; CDR3aa: ASGQLAGGINEESQY
j_gene: TRBJ2-7; v_gene: TRBV9; CDR3aa: ASSVGSGHEQY
j_gene: TRBJ2-3; v_gene: TRBV12-3/TRBV12-4; CDR3aa: ASSLKGLAGVSTDTQY
j_gene: TRBJ1-1; v_gene: TRBV7-9; CDR3aa: ASSSSGPNTEAF
j_gene: TRBJ2-2; v_gene: TRBV4-1; CDR3aa: ASSHLPRQGITGELF
j_gene: TRBJ2-1; v_gene: TRBV27; CDR3aa: ASSFPAPYNEQF
j_gene: TRBJ2-3; v_gene: TRBV12-3/TRBV12-4; CDR3aa: ASRQQGYTQY
j_gene: TRBJ1-1; v_gene: TRBV7-2; CDR3aa: ASSLGVGGNTEAF
j_gene: TRBJ2-6; v_gene: TRBV9; CDR3aa: ASSGEGALGANVLT
j_gene: TRBJ2-5; v_gene: TRBV29-1; CDR3aa: SVVYTNQETQY
j_gene: TRBJ2-2; v_gene: TRBV4-3; CDR3aa: ASSPRTTAGELF
j_gene: TRBJ1-5; v_gene: TRBV6-5; CDR3aa: ASGQGIFSNQPQH
j_gene: TRBJ2-6; v_gene: TRBV5-1; CDR3aa: ASSPEGSSGANVLT
j_gene: TRBJ1-1; v_gene: TRBV18; CDR3aa: ASSPPGGGPMNTEAF
j_gene: TRBJ1-1; v_gene: TRBV7-9; CDR3aa: ASSPGWGENTEAF
j_gene: TRBJ2-1; v_gene: TRBV9; CDR3aa: ASSIRGGSYNEQF
j_gene: TRBJ2-4; v_gene: TRBV19; CDR3aa: ATQGWTNIQY
j_gene: TRBJ1-2; v_gene: TRBV27; CDR3aa: ASTTRTGGEYGYT
j_gene: TRBJ2-3; v_gene: TRBV25-1; CDR3aa: ASRDFGYTDTQY
j_gene: TRBJ2-3; v_gene: TRBV7-2; CDR3aa: ASTLTGLRSLSTDTQY
j_gene: TRBJ1-1; v_gene: TRBV4-1; CDR3aa: ASSQDPMNTEAF
j_gene: TRBJ2-7; v_gene: TRBV29-1; CDR3aa: SVPMGRGYEQY
j_gene: TRBJ1-6; v_gene: TRBV27; CDR3aa: ASSLGGSYNSPLH
j_gene: TRBJ1-5; v_gene: TRBV4-1; CDR3aa: ASSPTGGEYQPQH
j_gene: TRBJ1-6; v_gene: TRBV30; CDR3aa: AWTMGSGNSPLH
j_gene: TRBJ1-1; v_gene: TRBV20-1; CDR3aa: SARDWVEPEAF
j_gene: TRBJ2-1; v_gene: TRBV12-3/TRBV12-4; CDR3aa: ASRPPNGEQF
j_gene: TRBJ2-1; v_gene: TRBV7-8; CDR3aa: ASRQIGIAGELGNEQF
j_gene: TRBJ2-1; v_gene: TRBV9; CDR3aa: ASSTTSGGAGYNEQF